This T cell receptor beta chain was recorded in a study of spatial heterogeneity in lung cancer. In the study overall: Sequencing consistently turned up more beta-chain sequences than alpha-chain sequences. The study's findings and limits: There were more appearances of ubiquitous expanded tumor TCRs in blood at resection than at follow-up.

Every TCR cDNA molecule bore a unique molecular identifier. TCRdb called the 5' RACE reads again in MiXCR, with one record for every CDR3 protein. The sample lists tens of thousands of distinct CDR3 sequences; about 20% were seen once. Time point reported: sample taken at primary tumor resection. Whole RNA from tumor, nontumor lung or frozen PBMC was sequenced unsorted. Samples were obtained from 65 to 80 donors, all untreated early-stage non-small cell lung cancer patients. This clonotype was seen a few times. What it recognizes is unknown. The ends were cut back, 6 bases at V and 0 bases at J, with 15 bases in the middle. CDR1 and CDR2 (germline): DFQATT, SNEGSKA (reference sequence). This CDR3 spans 15 amino acids.

The gene calls are TRBV20-1 and TRBJ1-5; D perhaps matches TRBD1 (6 bases). The source of this sequence is a male donor with early-stage non-small cell lung cancer. The sequenced sample was PBMCs, obtained at surgery. Here the CDR3 reads CSATGTSYSNQPQHF. DNA for the CDR3: TGCAGTGCCACCGGGACAAGCTATAGCAATCAGCCCCAGCATTTT.